The clone carrying this TCR beta chain is labeled medium-sized based on frequency. The target antigen is unknown. From its re-call of the 5' RACE reads, TCRdb lists each CDR3 protein once, without DNA. The sample holds approximately 150,000 distinct CDR3 sequences. The data were taken from a study of T cells expressing NK-cell markers. The wider study: Beta-chain profiling covered CD3+CD56+NKG2C+, CD3+CD56+NKG2C- and CD3+CD56-NKG2C+ sorted subsets. Whole-study results and caveats: About 1.0-7.5% of CD8+ T cells in roughly six donors belonged to dominant NKG2C+ clonotypes.

The receptor comes from a woman between 18 and 70 years old in good health. Sequenced: blood T cells: a sorted CD56 or NKG2C T cell subset, CD4+ or CD8+ T cells, or bulk PBMC T cells (not recorded which).

CDR3 region: CASNPTGQETQYF. This chain joins TRBV12-3 or TRBV12-4 and TRBJ2-5; TCRdb gives TRBD1 as the D gene, but with no DNA this cannot be confirmed. CDR3 length equals 13 residues.